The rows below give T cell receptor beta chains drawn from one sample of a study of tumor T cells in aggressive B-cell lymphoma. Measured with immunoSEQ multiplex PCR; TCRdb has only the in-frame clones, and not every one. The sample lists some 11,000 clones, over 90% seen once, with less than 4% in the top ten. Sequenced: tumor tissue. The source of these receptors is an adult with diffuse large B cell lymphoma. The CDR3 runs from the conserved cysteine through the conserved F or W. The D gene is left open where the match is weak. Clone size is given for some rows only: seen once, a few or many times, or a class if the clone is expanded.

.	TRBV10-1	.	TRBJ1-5	CASRSGVWQPQHF	TGCGCCAGCAGGTCGGGGGTATGGCAGCCCCAGCATTTT
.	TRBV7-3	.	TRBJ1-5	CASSWDTSNQPQHF	TGTGCCAGCAGCTGGGACACAAGCAATCAGCCCCAGCATTTT
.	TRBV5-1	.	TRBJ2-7	CASTWDTYSYEQYF	TGCGCCAGCACCTGGGACACCTATTCCTACGAGCAGTACTTC
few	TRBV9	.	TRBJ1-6	CASSGNRDSPLHF	TGTGCCAGCAGCGGTAACAGAGATTCACCCCTCCACTTT
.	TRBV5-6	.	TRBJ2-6	CASSLVDFSGANVLTF	TGTGCCAGCAGCTTGGTTGACTTCTCTGGGGCCAACGTCCTGACTTTC
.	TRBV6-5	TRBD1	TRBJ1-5	CASWTGNQPQHF	TGTGCCAGCTGGACAGGAAATCAGCCCCAGCATTTT
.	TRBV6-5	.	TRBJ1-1	CASSYSRQGGGTEAFF	TGTGCCAGCAGTTACTCGCGGCAGGGAGGTGGCACTGAAGCTTTCTTT
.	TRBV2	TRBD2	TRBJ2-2	CASSVRSGDTGELFF	TGTGCCAGCAGTGTCCGGAGCGGGGACACCGGGGAGCTGTTTTTT
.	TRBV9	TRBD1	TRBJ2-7	CASSVATGGEQYF	TGTGCCAGCAGCGTAGCTACAGGGGGCGAGCAGTACTTC
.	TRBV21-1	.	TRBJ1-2	CASSKKGACNYGYTF	TGTGCCAGCAGCAAAAAGGGGGCTTGTAACTATGGCTACACCTTC
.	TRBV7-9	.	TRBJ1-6	CASSLTQFNSPLHF	TGTGCCAGCAGCTTAACACAGTTCAATTCACCCCTCCACTTT
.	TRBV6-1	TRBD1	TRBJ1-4	CASRGQGSGRDNEKLFF	TGTGCCAGCCGTGGACAGGGTTCGGGCAGAGATAATGAAAAACTGTTTTTT
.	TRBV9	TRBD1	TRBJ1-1	CASSLTGQGNTEAFF	TGTGCCAGCAGCCTCACTGGACAGGGCAACACTGAAGCTTTCTTT
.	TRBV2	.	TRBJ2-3	CASGGSVNTDTQYF	TGTGCCAGCGGAGGTAGCGTGAACACAGATACGCAGTATTTT
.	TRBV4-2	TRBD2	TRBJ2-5	CASSFLSGEGEETQYF	TGTGCCAGCTCGTTTCTTAGCGGGGAAGGGGAAGAGACCCAGTACTTC
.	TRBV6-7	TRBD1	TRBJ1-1	CASSYSPGTVNTEAFF	TGTGCCAGCAGTTACTCGCCGGGGACAGTGAACACTGAAGCTTTCTTT
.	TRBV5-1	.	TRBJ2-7	CASSLRERQGSYEQYF	TGCGCCAGCAGCTTGCGGGAGAGACAGGGATCCTACGAGCAGTACTTC
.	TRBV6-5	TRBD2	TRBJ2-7	CASSSSGGSEQYF	TGTGCCAGCAGTTCCAGCGGGGGGAGCGAGCAGTACTTC
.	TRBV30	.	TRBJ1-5	CAWSRTNTYQPQHF	TGTGCCTGGAGTCGAACTAACACCTATCAGCCCCAGCATTTT
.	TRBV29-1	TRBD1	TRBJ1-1	CSGQDRANTEAFF	TGCAGCGGACAAGACAGGGCGAACACTGAAGCTTTCTTT
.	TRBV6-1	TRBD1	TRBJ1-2	CASSGQGFWGYTF	TGTGCCAGCAGTGGACAGGGCTTTTGGGGCTACACCTTC
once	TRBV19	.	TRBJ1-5	CASNNGNQPQHF	TGTGCCAGTAACAACGGCAATCAGCCCCAGCATTTT
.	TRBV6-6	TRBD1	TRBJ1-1	CASSHGTAEAFF	TGTGCCAGCAGCCACGGGACAGCCGAAGCTTTCTTT
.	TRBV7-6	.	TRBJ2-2	CASSLAGQQIHTGELFF	TGTGCCAGCAGCTTAGCGGGGCAGCAAATCCACACCGGGGAGCTGTTTTTT
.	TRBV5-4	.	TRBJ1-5	CASSLHGDQPQHF	TGTGCCAGCAGCTTACACGGAGATCAGCCCCAGCATTTT
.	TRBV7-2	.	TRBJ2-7	CASSLEVMRVQYF	TGTGCCAGCAGCTTAGAAGTCATGAGGGTGCAGTACTTC
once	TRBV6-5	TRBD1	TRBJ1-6	CASSYAGTDSPLHF	TGTGCCAGCAGTTACGCCGGGACAGATTCACCCCTCCACTTT
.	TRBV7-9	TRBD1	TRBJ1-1	CASSRRGQGDTEAFF	TGTGCCAGCAGCCGCAGGGGACAGGGAGACACTGAAGCTTTCTTT
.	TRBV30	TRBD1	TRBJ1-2	CARGQGGYTF	TGTGCCAGGGGACAGGGTGGCTACACCTTC
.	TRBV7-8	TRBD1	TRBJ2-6	CASSLFRTGGYSGANVLTF	TGTGCCAGCAGCTTATTCAGGACAGGGGGCTACTCTGGGGCCAACGTCCTGACTTTC
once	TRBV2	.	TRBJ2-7	CASNSGANEQYF	TGTGCCAGCAATTCGGGAGCAAACGAGCAGTACTTC
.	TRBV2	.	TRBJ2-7	CASLNWGQKYF	TGTGCCAGCCTCAACTGGGGGCAGAAGTACTTC
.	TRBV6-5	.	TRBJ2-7	CASSYVQGGYEQYF	TGTGCCAGCAGTTACGTTCAGGGGGGCTACGAGCAGTACTTC
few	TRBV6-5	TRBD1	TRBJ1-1	CASSRRTGEAFF	TGTGCCAGCAGTCGGAGGACAGGGGAAGCTTTCTTT
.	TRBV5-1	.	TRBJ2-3	CASSPKDRTDTQYF	TGCGCCAGCAGCCCAAAAGACAGGACAGATACGCAGTATTTT
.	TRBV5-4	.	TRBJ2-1	CASSLNPREVGNEQFF	TGTGCCAGCAGCTTGAATCCCAGGGAGGTAGGAAATGAGCAGTTCTTC